This TCR beta chain was observed in a study of cytomegalovirus exposure and HLA in healthy donors. TCRdb keeps only in-frame clones here, not all; method: immunoSEQ multiplex PCR. The table lists 45,000 to 55,000 clones, roughly 88% of them singletons. V was clipped by 3 bases and J by 7 bases, with 19 bases between them. This CDR3 spans 15 amino acids. Germline V gene sequence: CDR1 GTSNPN, CDR2 SVGIG (reference sequence). The chain recombines TRBV30 with TRBJ1-3, with D tentatively TRBD1 (6 bases). The sequence came from a woman aged 25 to 39 in good health and CMV-seronegative. Sequenced material: PBMCs. The CDR3 reads CAWSSQGTARNTIYF. DNA for the CDR3: TGTGCCTGGAGCTCCCAGGGGACCGCGAGGAACACCATATATTTT.